This T cell receptor beta chain was profiled in a study of cytotoxic CD8 clonotypes in ibrutinib-treated CLL. Libraries were prepared by immunoSEQ multiplex PCR; TCRdb keeps only in-frame clonotypes and omits some of them. The table records roughly 300,000 clones, 70% to 80% of them present only once. CDR3 length equals 16 residues. Germline assignment: CDR1 SQVTM and CDR2 ANQGSEA. Trimming cost V 1 base and J 6 bases; bases outside gene matches: 9. Around 2.2 micrograms of genomic DNA came from cryopreserved PBMCs for TCR beta libraries. This specimen consisted of PBMCs, obtained at disease progression, from a patient treated with ibrutinib. The chain is built from TRBV29-1 and TRBJ2-3, with 11 bases fitting TRBD2. This clonotype was sampled from a human donor with chronic lymphocytic leukemia. CDR3 in amino acids: CSVEGGLAGGVDTQYF. CDR3 in DNA: TGCAGCGTTGAAGGGGGGTTAGCGGGAGGGGTGGATACGCAGTATTTT.